The 25 T cell receptor beta chains given below trace back to one sample, sequenced in a study of beta chain features in type 1 diabetes. Study results and limitations: Among all four CD4+ subsets, Type 1 diabetes patients had TCRB CDR3s that were moderately but significantly shorter.

These TCRs' antigens remain unknown. The study reverse transcribed the entire isolated RNA, so it sequenced expressed TCRB transcripts. Repertoires were generated with immunoSEQ multiplex PCR, while TCRdb's copy carries only in-frame clones and drops some. The data contain about 340,000 clones, approximately 10% of them singletons. The material sequenced was central memory CD4+ T cells from blood. These receptors were collected from a man in his thirties or forties with type 1 diabetes.

The V and J genes are TRBV5-1 and TRBJ1-5, with 7 positions matching TRBD1. Unmatched junction bases numbered 7, after V lost 0 bases and J lost 7 bases. Germline CDR1 and CDR2: SGHRS and YFSETQ. This CDR3 has 15 residues. CDR3 coding DNA: TGCGCCAGCAGCTTGGACAGGGGAAAGGGACAGCCCCAGCATTTT. As protein: CASSLDRGKGQPQHF.

This clone was detected only a few times. The CDR3 bases are TGTGCCAGCAGTGACTCCCACAGGGCTTCCTACAATGAGCAGTTCTTC. Residues: CASSDSHRASYNEQFF. The V and J genes are TRBV6-4 and TRBJ2-1; possible D gene TRBD1, 6 bases. Germline CDR1 MRHNA, CDR2 SNTAGT. The CDR3 spans 16 residues. Trimming left V 0 bases short and J 1 base short, with 10 bases between.

This clone has only a few counts. Additional DNA sequences in this sample encode the identical CDR3. The V call is TRBV18, the J call TRBJ1-2; 8 bases map to TRBD1. Germline-derived CDR1 and CDR2 are KGHSH and LQKENI. The length of the CDR3 is 13 residues. With 3 bases clipped from V and 3 bases from J, the junction kept 0 bases outside the gene matches. CDR3 loop: CASSPDRDYGYTF. CDR3 DNA: TGTGCCAGCTCACCGGACAGGGACTATGGCTACACCTTC.

This clone has only a few counts. Relative to the germline gene, one junction end is altered; a read error may explain this. V usage is TRBV18 and J usage is TRBJ2-7; D ambiguous. Germline V gives CDR1 KGHSH, CDR2 LQKENI. This CDR3 contains 15 residues. CDR3 amino acids: CASAPGEGRGYEQYF. CDR3 DNA sequence: TGTGCCAGCGCACCAGGTGAAGGACGTGGCTACGAGCAGTACTTC.

This clone was seen a handful of times. The chain joins TRBV7-2 to TRBJ2-5; D possibly corresponds to TRBD2 (6 bases). This CDR3 contains 15 residues. CDR1 and CDR2 (germline): SGHTA, FQGNSA. Trimming stripped 5 bases from V and 1 base from J, with 14 bases between. This CDR3 reads CASSTSFEGQETQYF. In DNA, the CDR3 is TGTGCCAGCAGCACTAGCTTCGAGGGCCAAGAGACCCAGTACTTC. The full variable domain, its missing parts supplied by reference TRBV7-2 and TRBJ2-5, is GAGVSQSPSNKVTEKGKDVELRCDPISGHTALYWYRQSLGQGLEFLIYFQGNSAPDKSGLPSDRFSAERTGGSVSTLTIQRTQQEDSAVYLCASSTSFEGQETQYFGPGTRLLVL.

Only a few counts were recorded for this clone. The rearrangement joins TRBV30 to TRBJ1-4; D gene unclear. Germline V gene data show CDR1 as GTSNPN and CDR2 as SVGIG (reference sequence). CDR3 length: 13 residues. Trimming removed 5 bases from V and 4 bases from J, with 11 bases in between. Here the CDR3 DNA reads TGTGCCTGGGCTAACGGAGGTAATGAAAAACTGTTTTTT. This gives the protein CAWANGGNEKLFF. Together with reference TRBV30 and TRBJ1-4, the CDR3 gives the full variable domain: SQTIHQWPATLVQPVGSPLSLECTVEGTSNPNLYWYRQAAGRGLQLLFYSVGIGQISSEVPQNLSASRPQDRQFILSSKKLLLSDSGFYLCAWANGGNEKLFFGSGTQLSVL.

This clone was seen only a few times. CDR3 sequence: CASSQDIGGEQFF. CDR3 nucleotide sequence: TGCGCCAGCAGCCAAGATATTGGAGGTGAGCAGTTCTTC. V usage is TRBV4-3 and J usage is TRBJ2-1; D perhaps matches TRBD2 (5 bases). The CDR3 loop spans 13 amino acids. With 0 bases removed from V and 9 bases from J, the gap between germline ends came to 9 bases. Germline V gene sequence: CDR1 LGHNA, CDR2 YSLEER.

This clone was picked up many times. The chain links TRBV5-1 to TRBJ1-1; D might be TRBD1 (6 bases). The germline CDR1 and CDR2 sequences are SGHRS and YFSETQ. CDR3 length equals 15 residues. V lost 0 bases and J lost 1, with 10 bases in between. The CDR3 sequence: CASSLAQGPNTEAFF. As DNA, the CDR3 is TGCGCCAGCAGCTTGGCCCAGGGGCCGAACACTGAAGCTTTCTTT. Looking up the rest from reference TRBV5-1 and TRBJ1-1 gives the full variable domain: KAGVTQTPRYLIKTRGQQVTLSCSPISGHRSVSWYQQTPGQGLQFLFEYFSETQRNKGNFPGRFSGRQFSNSRSEMNVSTLELGDSALYLCASSLAQGPNTEAFFGQGTRLTVV.

The chain employs TRBV5-6 and TRBJ2-2; no clear D gene. The germline gives CDR1 SGHDT, CDR2 YYEEEE. CDR3 length: 16 amino acids. V was pared by 4 bases and J by 2 bases, with 15 bases between. The CDR3, as DNA: TGTGCCAGCAGCCGGATAGAAAAACACAACACCGGGGAGCTGTTTTTT. Its protein is CASSRIEKHNTGELFF.

The chain is built from TRBV4-2 and TRBJ2-2, with TRBD2 identical over 7 bases. CDR3 length equals 16 residues. Trimming removed 3 bases from V and 0 bases from J; junction bases left unmatched: 4. Per the germline V gene, CDR1 is LGHNA and CDR2 is YNFKEQ. The DNA for the CDR3 is TGTGCCAGCAGCCAGGACGGGGGGTCGAACACCGGGGAGCTGTTTTTT. Amino acid sequence: CASSQDGGSNTGELFF.

This clone occurred a few times. This chain connects TRBV7-2 to TRBJ2-5; no definite D call. V dropped 2 bases and J dropped 4 bases, with 8 bases sitting between them. This CDR3 comprises 13 residues. Germline-derived CDR1 and CDR2 are SGHTA and FQGNSA. CDR3 bases: TGTGCCAGCAGCTTAACATGGACAGAGACCCAGTACTTC. Amino acid sequence: CASSLTWTETQYF.

The genes are TRBV7-9 and TRBJ2-3; 8 nucleotides match TRBD2. This CDR3 is 17 amino acids long. Germline CDR1 is SEHNR and CDR2 is FQNEAQ (reference sequence). V gave up 4 bases and J gave up 1 base; unmatched junction bases: 10. DNA of the CDR3: TGTGCCAGCAGCTCCGACCCCGGGAGGGGAGGCACAGATACGCAGTATTTT. As protein: CASSSDPGRGGTDTQYF.

The chain employs TRBV2 and TRBJ1-5, with D possibly matching TRBD1 (5 bases). Trimming removed 3 bases at V and 4 bases at J, with 13 bases between. The CDR3 consists of 15 residues. Germline CDR1 and CDR2: SNHLY and FYNNEI. The CDR3 coding sequence is TGTGCCAGCAGTGATTGGGCAGGGAGTAATCAGCCCCAGCATTTT. Translation gives CASSDWAGSNQPQHF.

This clone has a handful of counts. The chain has TRBV27 and TRBJ2-3; 8 nucleotides agree with TRBD1. The CDR3 is 14 residues long. CDR1 MNHEY and CDR2 SMNVEV come from the germline V gene (reference sequence). Unmatched junction bases numbered 4, after V lost 3 bases and J lost 5 bases. The CDR3 DNA sequence: TGTGCCAGCAGTTTTCCAGGGGGCTTAGATACGCAGTATTTT. Its protein product is CASSFPGGLDTQYF.

This clone was observed a few times. The CDR3 loop is CASSLKGTGVGGNTIYF. CDR3 in DNA: TGCGCCAGCAGTCTTAAAGGGACAGGGGTGGGTGGAAACACCATATATTTT. The chain links TRBV23-1 to TRBJ1-3; 10 bases map to TRBD1. TRBV23-1 has ORF status, its function being uncertain. The CDR3 covers 17 residues. Losses at the gene ends were 4 bases for V and 3 bases for J; bases not matched to a gene: 9.

The V and J genes are TRBV15 and TRBJ2-3; D may be TRBD1 (5 bases). The germline gives CDR1 LNHNV, CDR2 YYDKDF (reference sequence). V was shortened by 0 bases and J by 1 base, with 11 bases between the two germline ends. This CDR3 is built from 16 residues. CDR3 in DNA: TGTGCCACCAGCAGAGATTGGCAGGGTGGCACAGATACGCAGTATTTT. It codes for CATSRDWQGGTDTQYF.

V and J are TRBV5-6 and TRBJ1-5; D remains ambiguous. Trimming cost V 0 bases and J 4 bases, with 14 bases left between them. The CDR3 loop spans 16 amino acids. Germline assignment: CDR1 SGHDT and CDR2 YYEEEE. CDR3 in DNA: TGTGCCAGCAGCTTGGGGCCTACAATAAGGAATCAGCCCCAGCATTTT. Translated: CASSLGPTIRNQPQHF.

The chain carries TRBV6-1 and TRBJ1-3, with D maybe TRBD1 (6 bases). Germline V gene lookup returns CDR1 MNHNS and CDR2 SASEGT. The CDR3 length is 16 residues. The ends were cut back, 4 bases at V and 0 bases at J, with 13 bases in the middle. CDR3 sequence (DNA): TGTGCCAGCAGTGTACAGGGAGGAGACTCTGGAAACACCATATATTTT. Its protein is CASSVQGGDSGNTIYF.

This clone was detected only a few times. This chain links TRBV10-3 with TRBJ1-5; 7 nucleotides line up with TRBD1. The CDR3 contains 16 residues. With V trimmed by 0 bases and J by 7 bases, 9 bases remained unmatched. CDR1 and CDR2 from the germline V gene are ENHRY and SYGVKD. The DNA for the CDR3 is TGTGCCATCAGTGAGTCAGGGGCAGGGGGTAACCAGCCCCAGCATTTT. It is translated as CAISESGAGGNQPQHF.

This chain connects TRBV6-6 to TRBJ1-1; D remains unclear. Trimming left V 7 bases short and J 2 bases short, with 5 bases between. Germline-derived CDR1 and CDR2 are MNHNY and SVGAGI (reference sequence). The CDR3 runs 11 residues. The CDR3 spells CASKTNTEAFF. The CDR3 nucleotides are TGTGCCAGCAAGACAAACACTGAAGCTTTCTTT.

This clone was seen a handful of times. This sequence joins TRBV7-2 and TRBJ2-2; D gene ambiguous. The CDR3 spans 18 residues. V was clipped by 3 bases and J by 3 bases, with 20 bases between them. Germline V gene sequence: CDR1 SGHTA, CDR2 FQGNSA. The DNA for the CDR3 is TGTGCCAGCAGCTTTAAGGGCCCAGTAGGAGACTACACCGGGGAGCTGTTTTTT. This translates into CASSFKGPVGDYTGELFF.

There are a few counts of this clone. The chain combines TRBV10-1 with TRBJ1-1; 9 nucleotides align to TRBD1. CDR1 and CDR2 (germline): WNHNN, SYGVQD (reference sequence). The J segment lost 4 bases and the V segment lost 6 bases, leaving 6 bases of the junction unmatched. The CDR3 loop spans 14 amino acids. The chain's CDR3 is CASSPGQGPTEAFF. The DNA for the CDR3 is TGCGCCAGCAGCCCTGGACAGGGGCCCACTGAAGCTTTCTTT.

This clone was observed a handful of times. The V and J genes are TRBV11-3 and TRBJ2-4, with D tentatively TRBD1 (8 bases). The CDR3 length is 14 residues. From germline, CDR1 is SGHNT and CDR2 YENEEA. Trimming took 5 bases from V and 8 from J, leaving 16 bases between them. The CDR3, as DNA: TGTGCCAGCAGCCCCACAGGGGGGGAGGACATTCAGTACTTC. It translates to CASSPTGGEDIQYF.

V usage is TRBV6-1 and J usage is TRBJ1-1; 8 positions agree with TRBD1. The V and J ends lost 6 bases and 6 bases, in that order; junction bases with no gene match: 9. The germline V gene has CDR1 MNHNS and CDR2 SASEGT. This CDR3 region has 14 residues. CDR3 bases: TGTGCCAGCAGAAACAATCAGGGGGCAGCTGAAGCTTTCTTT. Its translation: CASRNNQGAAEAFF.

This clone was seen more than once but under ten times. The CDR3 nucleotides read TGTGCCAGCAGTCGAGCCGGACTAGCGGGGACATTCCTCTACGAGCAGTACTTC. This translates into CASSRAGLAGTFLYEQYF. This chain links TRBV28 with TRBJ2-7; 12 nucleotides line up with TRBD2. CDR1 and CDR2 from the germline V gene are MDHEN and SYDVKM. This CDR3 is built from 18 residues. Trimming took 5 bases from V and 3 from J; bases not matched to a gene: 14.